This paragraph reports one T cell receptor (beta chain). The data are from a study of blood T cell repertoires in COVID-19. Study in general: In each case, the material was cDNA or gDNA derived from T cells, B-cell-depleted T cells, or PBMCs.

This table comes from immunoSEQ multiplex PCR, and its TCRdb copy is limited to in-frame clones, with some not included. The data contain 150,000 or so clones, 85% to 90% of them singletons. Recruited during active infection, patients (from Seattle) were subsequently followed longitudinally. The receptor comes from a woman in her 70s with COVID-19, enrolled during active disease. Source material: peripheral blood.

The CDR3, as DNA: TGTGCCAGCAGCCACAAGGGACAGGGGGAACATTCACCCCTCCACTTT. It encodes CASSHKGQGEHSPLHF. The chain couples TRBV5-4 to TRBJ1-6; 11 bases match TRBD1. V dropped 4 bases and J dropped 8; count of bases not matched to a gene: 8. The CDR3 loop spans 16 amino acids. Germline-derived CDR1 and CDR2 are SGHNT and YYREEE (reference sequence).